This T cell receptor (beta chain) was observed in a study of T cells in Graves' hyperthyroidism and ophthalmopathy. CDR3 size: 12 residues. Trimming stripped 3 bases from V and 13 bases from J, with 15 bases between. The germline V gene has CDR1 MDHEN and CDR2 SYDVKM. Notes on the study in general: Before onset, by a median of around six months, the model predicted ophthalmopathy. Blood samples included most of the expanded thyroid clonotypes exceeding 0.001.

Under 3 months was the duration of disease in ophthalmopathy patients, who also had a Clinical Activity Score of at least 3 and a NOSPECS grade of at least 4. Patients with uncontrolled infections, other autoimmune diseases, pregnancy or lactation were excluded. Authors of the study amplified TCR beta CDR3 regions from RNA transcripts. A set of HTBI primers served as the primers for a first-round RT-PCR of the TCR CDR3. Using its own MiXCR run on the multiplex PCR reads, TCRdb lists one record per CDR3 protein. The top ten clones hold around 4% of a sample with more than 500,000 distinct CDR3 sequences, roughly 15% of them seen once. Concerning this clonotype: Its antigen is not identified.

The TCR originated in a woman in her forties with Graves' ophthalmopathy. The chain carries TRBV28 and TRBJ1-2; D is uncertain. Input material: blood. CDR3 DNA: TGTGCCAGCAGTTTCCGGGAACGGGTCCTCACCTTC. Its protein is CASSFRERVLTF.